A selection of T cell receptor beta chains follows, all from one sample in a study of T cell repertoires in cytomegalovirus infection. TCRdb re-called the reads with MiXCR, one entry per CDR3 protein. The sample consists of about 360,000 distinct CDR3 sequences, around a third of them appearing once. No cognate antigen is known for these TCRs. Sample: cultured PBMCs, taken from culture after CMV antigen stimulation. The receptors shown here come from a human donor in good health (CMV status not recorded). Some clones in this sample may be carry-over from other donors' samples. The CDR3 runs from the conserved cysteine through the conserved F or W. D genes are given only for firm matches. The size entry is marked missing in some rows and otherwise reads once, few, many or a size class.

D gene: -; J gene: TRBJ1-1; V gene: TRBV12-3/TRBV12-4; clone size: -; CDR3 protein: CASRDHSNTEAFF; CDR3 DNA: TGTGCCAGCAGAGACCACTCGAACACTGAAGCTTTCTTT
D gene: TRBD2; J gene: TRBJ2-1; V gene: TRBV12-3/TRBV12-4; clone size: -; CDR3 protein: CASSQLAGALGEQFF; CDR3 DNA: TGTGCCAGCAGTCAACTAGCGGGAGCTCTCGGTGAGCAGTTCTTC
D gene: TRBD2; J gene: TRBJ2-3; V gene: TRBV9; clone size: -; CDR3 protein: CASSGKREEVFDTQYF; CDR3 DNA: TGTGCCAGCAGCGGAAAGCGGGAGGAGGTCTTTGATACGCAGTATTTT
D gene: -; J gene: TRBJ1-1; V gene: TRBV27; clone size: -; CDR3 protein: CASSKTGLEAFF; CDR3 DNA: TGTGCCAGCAGTAAGACAGGTCTTGAAGCTTTCTTT
D gene: -; J gene: TRBJ2-3; V gene: TRBV19; clone size: once; CDR3 protein: CASRRGGPSTDTQYF; CDR3 DNA: TGTGCCAGTCGGCGTGGAGGGCCTAGCACAGATACGCAGTATTTT
D gene: -; J gene: TRBJ2-3; V gene: TRBV7-2; clone size: many; CDR3 protein: CASSFVSGTDTQYF; CDR3 DNA: TGTGCCAGCAGCTTCGTGAGTGGCACAGATACGCAGTATTTT
D gene: -; J gene: TRBJ2-2; V gene: TRBV7-2; clone size: many; CDR3 protein: CASSLWGRGTGELFF; CDR3 DNA: TGTGCCAGCAGCTTATGGGGCCGTGGGACCGGGGAGCTGTTTTTT
D gene: -; J gene: TRBJ2-1; V gene: TRBV7-9; clone size: few; CDR3 protein: CASSRGSNEQFF; CDR3 DNA: TGTGCCAGCAGCCGCGGCAGCAATGAGCAGTTCTTC
D gene: -; J gene: TRBJ1-4; V gene: TRBV11-2; clone size: -; CDR3 protein: CASSFSQGRGEKLFF; CDR3 DNA: TGTGCCAGCAGCTTTTCCCAGGGCCGGGGAGAAAAACTGTTTTTT
D gene: TRBD1; J gene: TRBJ1-2; V gene: TRBV27; clone size: -; CDR3 protein: CASATGGYYGYTF; CDR3 DNA: TGTGCCAGCGCTACAGGGGGCTACTATGGCTACACCTTC
D gene: TRBD1; J gene: TRBJ2-7; V gene: TRBV7-9; clone size: -; CDR3 protein: CASSLGTGASYEQYF; CDR3 DNA: TGTGCCAGCAGCTTGGGGACAGGGGCCTCCTACGAGCAGTACTTC
D gene: -; J gene: TRBJ2-5; V gene: TRBV6-5; clone size: -; CDR3 protein: CASSPPQGTQYF; CDR3 DNA: TGTGCCAGCAGTCCGCCACAAGGGACCCAGTACTTC
D gene: -; J gene: TRBJ2-1; V gene: TRBV5-1; clone size: many; CDR3 protein: CASSPGNNEQFF; CDR3 DNA: TGCGCCAGCAGCCCCGGAAACAATGAGCAGTTCTTC
D gene: TRBD1; J gene: TRBJ1-3; V gene: TRBV19; clone size: few; CDR3 protein: CASSHRGTSGNTIYF; CDR3 DNA: TGTGCCAGTAGTCACAGGGGGACCTCTGGAAACACCATATATTTT
D gene: -; J gene: TRBJ1-4; V gene: TRBV28; clone size: -; CDR3 protein: CASSSPTVNEKLFF; CDR3 DNA: TGTGCCAGCAGTTCCCCCACCGTTAATGAAAAACTGTTTTTT
D gene: TRBD2; J gene: TRBJ2-1; V gene: TRBV6-2/TRBV6-3; clone size: -; CDR3 protein: CASYDPGLATDEQFF; CDR3 DNA: TGTGCCAGCTACGATCCGGGACTAGCAACGGATGAGCAGTTCTTC
D gene: TRBD2; J gene: TRBJ2-7; V gene: TRBV7-8; clone size: -; CDR3 protein: CASSSLGGASRDEQYF; CDR3 DNA: TGTGCCAGCAGCTCCTTGGGAGGGGCAAGTAGAGACGAGCAGTACTTC
D gene: -; J gene: TRBJ2-1; V gene: TRBV27; clone size: few; CDR3 protein: CASSRPPDEQFF; CDR3 DNA: TGTGCCAGCAGTCGACCTCCGGATGAGCAGTTCTTC
D gene: TRBD2; J gene: TRBJ2-4; V gene: TRBV5-6; clone size: few; CDR3 protein: CASSPSGIAKNIQYF; CDR3 DNA: TGTGCCAGCAGTCCTAGCGGGATAGCCAAAAACATTCAGTACTTC
D gene: -; J gene: TRBJ2-7; V gene: TRBV24-1; clone size: -; CDR3 protein: CATSDSSRGEQYF; CDR3 DNA: TGTGCCACCAGTGATTCCTCGAGAGGCGAGCAGTACTTC
D gene: -; J gene: TRBJ2-1; V gene: TRBV27; clone size: -; CDR3 protein: CASSLSLALANEQFF; CDR3 DNA: TGTGCCAGCAGTTTATCGTTGGCACTGGCAAATGAGCAGTTCTTC
D gene: -; J gene: TRBJ1-1; V gene: TRBV28; clone size: -; CDR3 protein: CASRSDGRNTEAFF; CDR3 DNA: TGTGCCAGCAGATCGGACGGGAGGAACACTGAAGCTTTCTTT
D gene: TRBD2; J gene: TRBJ2-5; V gene: TRBV12-5; clone size: few; CDR3 protein: CASGLGSGSHQETQYF; CDR3 DNA: TGTGCTAGTGGTTTGGGTAGCGGGAGTCATCAAGAGACCCAGTACTTC
D gene: TRBD2; J gene: TRBJ2-1; V gene: TRBV6-1; clone size: -; CDR3 protein: CASSRAGVDYNEQFF; CDR3 DNA: TGTGCCAGCAGCAGAGCGGGAGTTGACTACAATGAGCAGTTCTTC
D gene: -; J gene: TRBJ2-6; V gene: TRBV7-6; clone size: many; CDR3 protein: CASSGIARGKFSGANVLTF; CDR3 DNA: TGTGCCAGCAGCGGGATTGCCAGGGGAAAGTTCTCTGGGGCCAACGTCCTGACTTTC
D gene: -; J gene: TRBJ1-5; V gene: TRBV28; clone size: few; CDR3 protein: CASTPRGKGQPQHF; CDR3 DNA: TGTGCCAGTACGCCCAGGGGAAAGGGTCAGCCCCAGCATTTT
D gene: -; J gene: TRBJ2-5; V gene: TRBV20-1; clone size: -; CDR3 protein: CSASDGYQETQYF; CDR3 DNA: TGCAGTGCCTCTGACGGGTACCAAGAGACCCAGTACTTC
D gene: -; J gene: TRBJ1-2; V gene: TRBV18; clone size: -; CDR3 protein: CASSNNYGYTF; CDR3 DNA: TGTGCCAGCTCAAATAACTATGGCTACACCTTC
D gene: TRBD1; J gene: TRBJ2-3; V gene: TRBV11-2; clone size: -; CDR3 protein: CASSPGQGILATQYF; CDR3 DNA: TGTGCCAGCAGCCCGGGACAGGGAATTTTGGCTACGCAGTATTTT
D gene: -; J gene: TRBJ2-6; V gene: TRBV20-1; clone size: -; CDR3 protein: CSANAPGSGANVLTF; CDR3 DNA: TGCAGTGCTAACGCGCCGGGATCTGGGGCCAACGTCCTGACTTTC
D gene: -; J gene: TRBJ2-7; V gene: TRBV7-2; clone size: -; CDR3 protein: CASSLSGTYEQYF; CDR3 DNA: TGTGCCAGCAGCCTTAGCGGAACCTACGAGCAGTACTTC
D gene: TRBD2; J gene: TRBJ2-1; V gene: TRBV4-1; clone size: few; CDR3 protein: CASSQDLTSGTPRDNEQFF; CDR3 DNA: TGCGCCAGCAGCCAAGATTTAACTAGCGGAACCCCAAGGGACAATGAGCAGTTCTTC
D gene: TRBD1; J gene: TRBJ1-5; V gene: TRBV6-2/TRBV6-3; clone size: -; CDR3 protein: CSGGTGRNQPQHF; CDR3 DNA: TGCTCCGGGGGGACAGGGCGCAATCAGCCCCAGCATTTT
D gene: TRBD2; J gene: TRBJ2-1; V gene: TRBV12-3/TRBV12-4; clone size: -; CDR3 protein: CASSRGTSGRQFF; CDR3 DNA: TGTGCCAGCAGTCGCGGGACTAGCGGGAGGCAGTTCTTC
D gene: TRBD2; J gene: TRBJ2-7; V gene: TRBV7-2; clone size: few; CDR3 protein: CASSPWMTGGYEQYF; CDR3 DNA: TGTGCCAGCAGCCCATGGATGACGGGAGGCTACGAGCAGTACTTC
D gene: -; J gene: TRBJ1-2; V gene: TRBV2; clone size: few; CDR3 protein: CARLGGGGINYGYTF; CDR3 DNA: TGTGCCAGGCTGGGGGGGGGAGGGATCAACTATGGCTACACCTTC